This T cell receptor (beta chain) was recovered during a study of T-cell memory formation after mild COVID-19 (dated by TCRdb to the early 2020s). For context, the study as a whole: TCR sequence clusters from the two donors were found to be largely donor specific. Longitudinal TCRalpha and TCRbeta repertoire sequencing tracked T-cell clones expanding and contracting after mild COVID-19 in a couple of donors. Two young, previously healthy adult volunteers made up the cohort, one male and one female. Beyond this particular receptor, the publication reports: The study included only a couple of mild cases, and larger cohorts that include severe cases with pre-infection samples were judged to be necessary. Contracting CD4+ clones turned up mainly in the CM and EM memory subsets, whereas EMRA was where CD8+ clones were enriched. The second-wave clones that peaked on day 37 were not confirmed to be SARS-CoV-2 specific. Some responding clones were detected in pre-infection memory, suggesting pre-existing cross-reactive memory T cells joined the SARS-CoV-2 response. Balanced CD4/CD8 phenotypes were observed for clones contracting from day 15 to 85, whereas a bias towards CD4+ was observed for a second wave of clones expanding from day 15 to 37.

Ficoll-Paque density gradient centrifugation was used to isolate PBMCs. Data came from an Illumina NovaSeq 6000. TCRalpha and TCRbeta cDNA libraries were built by 5'RACE with constant-segment primers, adding sample barcodes and unique molecular identifiers. RNA was extracted from every sample with Trizol reagent. The libraries were amplified in two PCR steps, and the second step added a second sample barcode and Illumina TruSeq adapters. Libraries were sequenced on an Illumina NovaSeq with 2 x 150 bp paired-end reads. Per the source publication's procedure: Demultiplexing of reads and collapsing into UMI-guided consensus sequences were performed with migec v1.2.7. Using mixcr v2.1.11, UMI consensuses were aligned to TRA and TRB V and J templates and then assembled into clonotypes. Clonotypes were classified as expanded or contracted when called significant by both edgeR and NoisET, with noise models trained on biological replicates. For edgeR calls, the cutoffs were a false discovery rate-adjusted p below 0.01 and a log2 fold-change threshold of 1. PCA with hierarchical clustering of max-normalized trajectories of the 1000 most abundant clonotypes was used as exploratory dynamics analysis. Separately sequenced CD4+ and CD8+ repertoires were used to assign a CD4 or CD8 phenotype to each responding clone. TCRdb cleaned the public reads at Q25 with fastp, built clones with MiXCR and kept in-frame beta chains. One record per CDR3 amino acid sequence lists the most common genes and DNA. Here the V and J calls rest on TCRdb's processing, not on the authors' analysis. This sample lists 400,000 to 500,000 distinct CDR3 sequences; roughly 20% were detected once. The ten largest clones add up to approximately 8.1% of the sample.

Regarding this clonotype: What antigen it recognizes has not been identified. Base qualities are not provided; no much larger clone lies one nucleotide away.

CDR1 and CDR2 (SGHAT, FQNNGV) derive from the germline V gene. The CDR3 goes from the cysteine to the phenylalanine over 14 residues. The DNA shown is the 42-base CDR3, in frame from base 1. Unmatched junction bases come to 6, with V trimmed by 7 bases and J by 0 bases. The sequence was obtained from an adult woman who had mild COVID-19 (a few samples of this study predate the infection). The sample titles of this study are shuffled in the database, so cell type and time point are left out; the donor was told from shared clones. The chain is assembled from TRBV11-2 and TRBJ2-7, with 7 bases aligning to TRBD2. The specimen sequenced was PBMCs or a T cell subset sorted from them (not recorded which). In nucleotide form, the sequence is TGTGCCAGCAAGGGACTAACGAGCTCCTACGAGCAGTACTTC. Protein translation: CASKGLTSSYEQYF.